This record concerns one TCR beta chain sequence. The antigen is not known. Data came from immunoSEQ multiplex PCR; TCRdb stores just in-frame clones and leaves some out. The sample yields about 110,000 clones, under 97% seen once. The source of the sample is a study of cytomegalovirus exposure and HLA in healthy donors. Study-level points and caveats: CMV antigen specificity was confirmed in vitro for a few CMV-associated chains.

The CDR3 has 20 amino acids. Looked up from germline, CDR1 is SGHVS and CDR2 is FQNEAQ. Germline trimming cut 4 bases from V and 0 bases from J; bases unmatched to any gene: 14. The specimen sequenced was PBMCs. The genes are TRBV7-8 and TRBJ2-3; 12 bases line up with TRBD2. The source of this sequence is a young woman in good health and CMV-seronegative. CDR3 sequence: CASSSLGGTSGRRSTDTQYF. The CDR3 DNA sequence: TGTGCCAGCAGCTCCCTTGGGGGGACTAGCGGGCGGCGCAGCACAGATACGCAGTATTTT. Variable domain in full (rest from reference TRBV7-8 and TRBJ2-3): GAGVSQSPRYKVAKRGQDVALRCDPISGHVSLFWYQQALGQGPEFLTYFQNEAQLDKSGLPSDRFFAERPEGSVSTLKIQRTQQEDSAVYLCASSSLGGTSGRRSTDTQYFGPGTRLTVL.